This passage covers 18 T cell receptor beta chains from one sample sequenced in a study of cytomegalovirus exposure and HLA in healthy donors (dated by TCRdb to about 2017). Library construction relied on the immunoSEQ multiplex PCR assay. For the multiplex PCR, a mixture combining 60 forward primers for TCR Vbeta segments and 13 reverse primers for TCR Jbeta segments was used. What TCRdb holds here is the immuneACCESS table cut down to in-frame rearrangements. Part of the clones is not present; checked against another copy, under half of the missing clones reflect an unresolved V gene, and the others are unexplained. The sample table shows about 110,000 clones, and 70% to 80% are seen once. About 2.5% of the sample lies in the top ten. Material for sequencing was PBMCs. These receptors all come from a young man in good health and CMV-seronegative.

This clone was found once. This sequence joins TRBV16 and TRBJ2-1, with D perhaps TRBD1 (6 bases). Germline V gene sequence: CDR1 KGHSY, CDR2 FQNENV. The CDR3 consists of 13 residues. The ends were cut back, 4 bases at V and 4 bases at J, with 8 bases in the middle. This CDR3 reads CASSLDRYNEQFF. CDR3 DNA sequence: TGTGCCAGCAGCCTCGACAGGTACAATGAGCAGTTCTTC.

The gene calls are TRBV6-5 and TRBJ2-2; 9 positions agree with TRBD1. This CDR3 has 13 amino acids. In germline, CDR1 is MNHEY, CDR2 SVGAGI. V gave up 8 bases and J gave up 6 bases; unmatched junction bases: 4. In DNA form, the CDR3 reads TGTGCCAGCCGGACAGGGGCCTCCGGGGAGCTGTTTTTT. Translation: CASRTGASGELFF.

J is TRBJ2-7 and V is TRBV6-5; TRBD2 aligns across 15 bases. V was pared by 4 bases and J by 7 bases, with 5 bases of the junction left unmatched. Germline loops: CDR1 MNHEY, CDR2 SVGAGI. The CDR3 loop spans 15 amino acids. CDR3 sequence (DNA): TGTGCCAGCAGTTCTGGACTAGCGGGGGGGCGGGAGCAGTACTTC. Translated, it gives CASSSGLAGGREQYF.

The chain employs TRBV5-1 and TRBJ2-7, with D tentatively TRBD1 (5 bases). V was trimmed by 0 bases and J by 6 bases, leaving 13 bases between them. Germline V CDR1 and CDR2: SGHRS, YFSETQ. This CDR3 comprises 14 residues. CDR3 sequence: CASSLGGPPGEQYF. CDR3 sequence (DNA): TGCGCCAGCAGCTTGGGGGGCCCCCCGGGCGAGCAGTACTTC.

A note on this clone: The germline gene is not matched at one end of the junction; a read error may be the cause. The rearrangement joins TRBV7-9 to TRBJ2-3, with D possibly matching TRBD2 (5 bases). Germline-derived CDR1 and CDR2 are SEHNR and FQNEAQ (reference sequence). This CDR3 contains 11 residues. As DNA, the CDR3 is TGTGCCAGCGAGGGTACAGATACGCAGTGTTTT. Residues: CASEGTDTQCF.

This clone has more than one count but fewer than ten. J is TRBJ2-7 and V is TRBV1; TRBD2, as called in the table, went unchecked against the DNA. TRBV1 represents a pseudogene. The CDR3 contains 18 residues. CDR3 sequence: CTSSPTGTSGGRPYEQYF. CDR3 DNA sequence: TGCACCAGCAGCCCTACCGGGACTAGCGGGGGCCGTCCCTACGAGCAGTACTTC.

The chain links TRBV9 to TRBJ1-1; no definite D call. Germline CDR1 is SGDLS and CDR2 is YYNGEE. The CDR3 is 14 amino acids. Trimming shortened V by 0 bases and J by 2 bases, and 8 bases separated the two germline ends. The CDR3, as DNA: TGTGCCAGCAGCGTAGGACGGAGAAACACTGAAGCTTTCTTT. It codes for CASSVGRRNTEAFF.

This clone was recorded a few times. V is TRBV25-1 and J is TRBJ1-4; 9 bases align to TRBD1. The CDR3 sequence is 16 residues long. The V gene end was trimmed by 5 bases and the J gene end by 8 bases; junction bases not matched to a gene: 12. CDR1 is MGHDK and CDR2 is SYGVNS in the germline V gene. Here the CDR3 DNA reads TGTGCCAGCAGTCCCGTCACCGGGACAGGGACCGAAAAACTGTTTTTT. Its protein is CASSPVTGTGTEKLFF. Looking up the rest from reference TRBV25-1 and TRBJ1-4 gives the full variable domain: EADIYQTPRYLVIGTGKKITLECSQTMGHDKMYWYQQDPGMELHLIHYSYGVNSTEKGDLSSESTVSRIRTEHFPLTLESARPSHTSQYLCASSPVTGTGTEKLFFGSGTQLSVL.

In its sample, this clone was seen once. V is TRBV10-3 and J is TRBJ1-1, with TRBD1 matching 9 bases. The CDR3 totals 14 residues. CDR1 is ENHRY, CDR2 SYGVKD, per germline. The junction had 7 bases not matched to a gene; V was cut back by 7 bases and J by 4 bases. The chain's CDR3 is CAITPTGGGTEAFF. The CDR3 DNA is TGTGCCATCACCCCGACAGGGGGAGGCACTGAAGCTTTCTTT.

The rearrangement joins TRBV5-1 to TRBJ2-5; 8 bases agree with TRBD1. The CDR3 extends over 16 amino acids. V dropped 0 bases and J dropped 4; count of bases not matched to a gene: 8. The germline V gene has CDR1 SGHRS and CDR2 YFSETQ. CDR3 sequence reads: CASSLGPDRGAETQYF. The CDR3 bases are TGCGCCAGCAGCTTGGGACCCGACAGGGGCGCAGAGACCCAGTACTTC.

The chain uses TRBV5-5 and TRBJ2-3; 10 positions match TRBD2. The CDR3 is 16 residues long. Germline values: CDR1 SGHKS, CDR2 YYEKEE (reference sequence). With V trimmed by 1 base and J by 6 bases, 8 bases remained unmatched. CDR3 sequence reads: CASSLSPSGGRDTQYF. The CDR3 DNA is TGTGCCAGCAGCTTGTCCCCTAGCGGGGGTCGGGATACGCAGTATTTT.

This clone came up a few times. V is TRBV2 and J is TRBJ2-2; D not certain. Trimming took off 2 bases at V and 0 bases at J, with 7 bases between the two ends. The CDR3 is 15 amino acids. CDR1 and CDR2 (germline): SNHLY, FYNNEI. The CDR3 sequence is CASSETLTNTGELFF. The CDR3, as DNA: TGTGCCAGCAGTGAAACCCTAACGAACACCGGGGAGCTGTTTTTT.

This chain uses TRBV5-1 with TRBJ2-7, with 9 bases matching TRBD1. V trimming: 4 bases; J trimming: 5 bases; junction bases outside the gene matches: 10. Germline-derived CDR1 and CDR2 are SGHRS and YFSETQ. There are 15 residues in the CDR3. CDR3 sequence: CASSTRQGEYDEQYF. The CDR3 region has the DNA TGCGCCAGCAGCACGAGACAGGGGGAGTACGACGAGCAGTACTTC.

The chain links TRBV7-3 to TRBJ1-3; D remains unclear. Germline loops: CDR1 SGHTA, CDR2 FQGTGA. This CDR3 is 15 amino acids long. With 2 bases removed from V and 2 bases from J, the gap between germline ends came to 10 bases. The CDR3 DNA sequence: TGTGCCAGCAGCTTATCTGGGCCCCCTGGAAACACCATATATTTT. Translating it yields CASSLSGPPGNTIYF.

The chain couples TRBV6-5 to TRBJ2-7, with 7 bases identical to TRBD1. Germline CDR1 MNHEY, CDR2 SVGAGI. J lost 2 bases, V lost 6 bases, and 7 bases had no gene match. The CDR3 has 14 residues. The CDR3 is CASRPTGMAYEQYF. DNA for the CDR3: TGTGCCAGCAGGCCGACAGGGATGGCCTACGAGCAGTACTTC.

The V and J genes are TRBV7-6 and TRBJ2-1, with 7 bases identical to TRBD1. Germline CDR1 SGHVS, CDR2 FNYEAQ. The J segment lost 7 bases and the V segment lost 2 bases, leaving 2 bases of the junction unmatched. CDR3 length equals 13 residues. As DNA, the CDR3 is TGTGCCAGCAGCTTACTACAGGGGAATGAGCAGTTCTTC. Translated, it gives CASSLLQGNEQFF. Complete variable domain (other parts from reference TRBV7-6 and TRBJ2-1): GAGVSQSPRYKVTKRGQDVALRCDPISGHVSLYWYRQALGQGPEFLTYFNYEAQQDKSGLPNDRFSAERPEGSISTLTIQRTEQRDSAMYRCASSLLQGNEQFFGPGTRLTVL.

V is TRBV19 and J is TRBJ2-2; tentative D call: TRBD2 (5 bases). Germline-derived CDR1 and CDR2 are LNHDA and SQIVND (reference sequence). The CDR3 has 16 residues. Trimming removed 5 bases from V and 2 bases from J, with 15 bases in between. DNA of the CDR3: TGTGCCAGTAGTTTGGGGAGCAGACCCAACACCGGGGAGCTGTTTTTT. Amino acids: CASSLGSRPNTGELFF.

The rearrangement links TRBV6-4 to TRBJ2-3; a possible D gene is TRBD2 (6 bases). Germline values: CDR1 MRHNA, CDR2 SNTAGT. The CDR3 is 14 amino acids. Trimming removed 4 bases at V and 6 bases at J, with 14 bases between. The CDR3 spells CASSGGGAADTQYF. In DNA form, the CDR3 reads TGTGCCAGCAGTGGAGGAGGGGCAGCGGATACGCAGTATTTT.